This T cell receptor beta chain derives from a study of blood T cell repertoires in COVID-19. Whole-study context: PBMCs, B-cell-depleted T cells, or T cells were the source of the cDNA or gDNA that made up the material.

In the source study's methods: Reference gene primers were amplified, and this amplification served to estimate nucleated cell counts. Method: immunoSEQ multiplex PCR; TCRdb's copy keeps in-frame clones and lacks some. That table gives V, J and clone size, and the DNA gave D and trimming. The table includes 70,000 or so clones, approximately 83% detected once. Input material: peripheral blood. This receptor was obtained from a man aged 35-49 years with COVID-19, enrolled during active disease.

DNA for the CDR3: TGTGCCAGTATAGACAGGGGGTCTAATGAAAAACTGTTTTTT. As protein: CASIDRGSNEKLFF. This rearrangement joins TRBV19 to TRBJ1-4; 9 bases fit TRBD1. J lost 3 bases, V lost 7 bases, and 3 bases had no gene match. The CDR3 spans 14 residues. CDR1 is LNHDA and CDR2 is SQIVND in the germline V gene (reference sequence).